Following are 8 T cell receptor beta chains from one sample sequenced in a study of blood T cell repertoires in COVID-19. Sequenced by immunoSEQ multiplex PCR; TCRdb stores in-frame clones only, minus some. The sample holds some 330,000 clones, around 86% seen once. The sample was PBMCs or T cells enriched from blood (not recorded which). The origin of the receptors is a man aged 25 to 40 who had recovered from COVID-19.

The chain has TRBV25-1 and TRBJ1-3; 7 bases fit TRBD1. This CDR3 contains 16 residues. CDR1 MGHDK and CDR2 SYGVNS come from the germline V gene. V was clipped by 5 bases and J by 4 bases; unmatched bases: 11. The CDR3 region has the DNA TGTGCCAGCAGTCCCCGACAGGGTCTTCGCGGAAACACCATATATTTT. Amino acid sequence: CASSPRQGLRGNTIYF.

This chain links TRBV5-1 with TRBJ1-1; D uncertain. CDR1 SGHRS and CDR2 YFSETQ come from the germline V gene. The CDR3 has 13 amino acids. V was cut by 3 bases and J by 8 bases, with 14 bases left in between. CDR3 bases: TGCGCCAGCAGCTCGACCATGGGGAGCGAAGCTTTCTTT. Translation: CASSSTMGSEAFF.

Sample share makes this clone medium-sized. The rearrangement links TRBV14 to TRBJ1-2; D is ambiguous. The CDR3 sequence is 13 residues long. V gave up 3 bases and J gave up 2 bases, with 7 bases separating them. The V gene's germline CDR1 is SGHDN and CDR2 FVKESK. CDR3 DNA sequence: TGTGCCAGCAGCCAGGCAGTCAACTATGGCTACACCTTC. Its translation is CASSQAVNYGYTF.

The rearrangement uses TRBV5-1 and TRBJ1-2, with D possibly being TRBD1 (6 bases). The germline CDR1 and CDR2 sequences are SGHRS and YFSETQ. CDR3 length: 16 amino acids. V lost 4 bases, J lost 1 base, and 17 bases lay in between. CDR3: CASSRAAGQLNYGYTF. Written as DNA, the CDR3 is TGCGCCAGCAGCCGTGCGGCCGGACAGCTTAACTATGGCTACACCTTC.

The genes are TRBV28 and TRBJ1-2, with D hard to call. The CDR3 is 14 residues long. CDR1 is MDHEN, CDR2 SYDVKM, per germline. The V end was cut by 2 bases, the J end by 1 base, with 8 bases between. The CDR3 bases are TGTGCCAGCAGTTTACAGCGGTTTAACTATGGCTACACCTTC. Its protein is CASSLQRFNYGYTF.

V and J are TRBV28 and TRBJ2-4; TRBD1 aligns across 7 bases. The CDR3 has 16 residues. Losses at the gene ends were 2 bases for V and 3 bases for J; bases not matched to a gene: 7. CDR1 and CDR2 (germline): MDHEN, SYDVKM. The CDR3 region has the DNA TGTGCCAGCAGTTTAGAGGGTAGGACAGGCAAAAACATTCAGTACTTC. This encodes CASSLEGRTGKNIQYF.

The chain employs TRBV7-2 and TRBJ1-1; maybe TRBD1 (5 bases). The CDR3 consists of 15 residues. Trimming shortened V by 5 bases and J by 1 base, and 14 bases separated the two germline ends. Germline CDR1 SGHTA, CDR2 FQGNSA. The CDR3 coding sequence is TGTGCCAGCAGCACGGAGGGGCAGAGGAACACTGAAGCTTTCTTT. It yields the protein CASSTEGQRNTEAFF.

This clone was counted between two and nine times. The rearrangement joins TRBV7-8 to TRBJ1-2; TRBD1 might be the D (6 bases). V was clipped by 5 bases and J by 4 bases, with 11 bases between them. This CDR3 is 13 amino acids long. In germline, CDR1 is SGHVS, CDR2 FQNEAQ. Here the CDR3 reads CASSPTGSYGYTF. As DNA, the CDR3 is TGTGCCAGCAGCCCTACAGGGTCCTATGGCTACACCTTC. The full variable domain, with the rest looked up from reference TRBV7-8 and TRBJ1-2, is GAGVSQSPRYKVAKRGQDVALRCDPISGHVSLFWYQQALGQGPEFLTYFQNEAQLDKSGLPSDRFFAERPEGSVSTLKIQRTQQEDSAVYLCASSPTGSYGYTFGSGTRLTVV.